The present T cell receptor (beta chain) was sequenced within a study of prognosis after radiotherapy for stage I lung cancer. Trimming took off 0 bases at V and 4 bases at J, with 7 bases between the two ends. Germline V gene sequence: CDR1 MNHEY, CDR2 SVGEGT. The CDR3 covers 13 residues. Findings and limits, study-wide: Clone counts measured for unique TCRs fell after stereotactic body radiation therapy, median 10,088 versus 6,861.

This clonotype is medium-sized. What it binds is not known. Genomic DNA was subjected to two-round multiplex PCR for amplification of TCR beta CDR3. Specific primers for each TRBV and TRBJ gene were what first-round PCR used. The second round, a PCR step, used universal primers. TCRdb reanalysed the multiplex PCR reads using MiXCR and keeps one entry per CDR3 protein. The sample includes more than 30,000 distinct CDR3 sequences, about 40% seen only once; the top ten take 15%. The clonotype originates from a donor aged 50 or older with non-small cell lung cancer. This chain uses TRBV6-2 or TRBV6-3 with TRBJ2-7; D is perhaps TRBD2 (5 bases). Sequencing was performed on PBMCs, taken before or after stereotactic body radiation therapy (not recorded which). The CDR3 is CASSYSTGYEQYF. The CDR3 DNA is TGTGCCAGCAGTTACTCGACGGGATACGAGCAGTACTTC.